This is a list of T cell receptor beta chains from one sample in a study of read filtering for tumor transcriptome and immune sequencing. Using its own MiXCR run on the reads, TCRdb lists one record per CDR3 protein. The sample carries some 140,000 distinct CDR3 sequences, less than 15% recorded once. Sequenced input: a population of CD138-negative cells sorted from bone marrow. The origin of the receptors is a donor aged 40 or over with multiple myeloma. The CDR3 runs from the conserved cysteine through the conserved F or W. A D gene is named only where the DNA matches it firmly. Clone size is given for some rows only: seen once, a few or many times, or a class if the clone is expanded.

J gene	V gene	D gene	clone size	CDR3 protein	CDR3 DNA
TRBJ2-2	TRBV11-2	TRBD1	many	CASSQRQGTGELFF	TGTGCCAGCAGCCAACGACAGGGAACCGGGGAGCTGTTTTTT
TRBJ2-2	TRBV7-2	-	many	CASSSRLGVNTGELFF	TGTGCCAGCAGCTCCAGACTTGGCGTGAACACCGGGGAGCTGTTTTTT
TRBJ2-7	TRBV3-1	TRBD2	-	CASSQDGGSSYEQYF	TGTGCCAGCAGCCAAGATGGCGGGAGCTCCTACGAGCAGTACTTC
TRBJ2-7	TRBV30	-	many	CAWSSDSSYEQYF	TGTGCCTGGAGCTCGGACAGCTCCTACGAGCAGTACTTC
TRBJ2-3	TRBV20-1	-	many	CSARAGNTDTQYF	TGCAGTGCTAGAGCGGGAAACACAGATACGCAGTATTTT
TRBJ2-3	TRBV2	TRBD2	medium-sized	CASSAGTSGTDTQYF	TGTGCCAGCAGCGCTGGGACTAGCGGCACAGATACGCAGTATTTT
TRBJ2-3	TRBV2	TRBD2	many	CASRGSGSTDTQYF	TGTGCCAGCAGAGGTAGCGGGAGCACAGATACGCAGTATTTT
TRBJ2-3	TRBV20-1	-	many	CSAKPGYTQYF	TGCAGTGCTAAGCCAGGTTATACGCAGTATTTT
TRBJ1-5	TRBV7-8	TRBD1	many	CASSRDRFNQPQHF	TGTGCCAGCAGCCGGGACAGATTCAATCAGCCCCAGCATTTT
TRBJ1-1	TRBV24-1	-	many	CATRGDLNTEAFF	TGTGCCACCCGAGGGGACCTTAACACTGAAGCTTTCTTT
TRBJ2-1	TRBV9	-	many	CASSAPRAGSYNEQFF	TGTGCCAGCAGCGCCCCTCGGGCGGGATCCTACAATGAGCAGTTCTTC
TRBJ2-3	TRBV3-1	-	many	CASSQTVTSDTQYF	TGTGCCAGCAGCCAGACGGTTACTTCCGATACGCAGTATTTT
TRBJ2-3	TRBV20-1	TRBD1	few	CSAIKGQGYTDTQYF	TGCAGTGCTATTAAGGGACAGGGGTACACAGATACGCAGTATTTT
TRBJ1-1	TRBV6-2/TRBV6-3	-	many	CASSWGTGTEAFF	TGTGCCAGCAGTTGGGGGACGGGGACTGAAGCTTTCTTT
TRBJ1-1	TRBV29-1	-	many	CSVIAGRQNTEAFF	TGCAGCGTGATAGCGGGCAGGCAGAACACTGAAGCTTTCTTT
TRBJ2-3	TRBV7-2	TRBD2	-	CASSLAPGRPTDTQYF	TGTGCCAGCAGCTTAGCTCCCGGGAGGCCCACAGATACGCAGTATTTT
TRBJ2-7	TRBV20-1	TRBD2	many	CSARGMLAGVSYEQYF	TGCAGTGCTAGAGGCATGCTAGCGGGAGTGTCCTACGAGCAGTACTTC
TRBJ2-7	TRBV20-1	-	many	CSTPQGNEQYF	TGCAGTACCCCCCAAGGGAACGAGCAGTACTTC
TRBJ2-1	TRBV24-1	TRBD2	many	CATSVGDSGRAASYNEQFF	TGTGCCACCAGTGTGGGGGATAGCGGGAGGGCCGCCTCCTACAATGAGCAGTTCTTC
TRBJ2-3	TRBV10-3	-	few	CAISDSRVTDTQYF	TGTGCCATCAGTGATTCCCGGGTCACAGATACGCAGTATTTT
TRBJ2-7	TRBV12-3/TRBV12-4	-	many	CASSPRPLYEQYF	TGTGCCAGCAGTCCCCGCCCCTTATACGAGCAGTACTTC
TRBJ2-7	TRBV6-1	-	many	CASSDWVRQDEQYF	TGTGCCAGCAGTGACTGGGTCCGCCAGGACGAGCAGTACTTC
TRBJ2-2	TRBV7-3	TRBD2	many	CASSSSHGAGGGTGELFF	TGTGCCAGCAGCTCCTCCCACGGTGCGGGAGGAGGTACCGGGGAGCTGTTTTTT
TRBJ2-7	TRBV20-1	-	many	CSAGTFYEQYF	TGCAGTGCTGGGACTTTCTACGAGCAGTACTTC
TRBJ1-1	TRBV29-1	-	many	CSVDTSAAFF	TGCAGCGTTGATACCAGCGCCGCTTTCTTT
TRBJ2-1	TRBV6-1	-	many	CASSGPTSEQFF	TGTGCCAGCAGTGGTCCCACCTCGGAGCAGTTCTTC
TRBJ2-1	TRBV15	-	many	CATSDGVENEQFF	TGTGCCACCTCCGACGGGGTGGAGAATGAGCAGTTCTTC
TRBJ2-5	TRBV5-1	TRBD1	many	CASADRAETQYF	TGCGCCAGCGCGGACAGGGCCGAGACCCAGTACTTC
TRBJ2-7	TRBV20-1	TRBD1	many	CSADRDRGSYEQYF	TGCAGTGCTGACCGGGACAGGGGATCCTACGAGCAGTACTTC
TRBJ2-1	TRBV20-1	TRBD2	many	CSASSSGRRNEQFF	TGCAGTGCTAGCTCTAGCGGGAGACGGAATGAGCAGTTCTTC
TRBJ2-2	TRBV29-1	TRBD1	many	CSVLGTANTGELFF	TGCAGCGTATTAGGGACAGCGAACACCGGGGAGCTGTTTTTT
TRBJ2-3	TRBV30	-	-	CAWGDSTQYF	TGTGCCTGGGGGGACTCAACGCAGTATTTT
TRBJ2-7	TRBV7-2	TRBD2	many	CATTSGVTAYEQYF	TGTGCCACTACTAGCGGGGTTACCGCATACGAGCAGTACTTC
TRBJ1-5	TRBV15	-	-	CATSTARNQPQHF	TGTGCCACGTCGACGGCTCGCAATCAGCCCCAGCATTTT
TRBJ2-7	TRBV5-6	-	many	CASSLGSSYEQYF	TGTGCCAGCAGCTTGGGGTCCTCCTACGAGCAGTACTTC
TRBJ2-6	TRBV12-5	-	few	CASGLSARLSSGANVLTF	TGTGCTAGTGGTTTGTCGGCCAGGTTGAGCTCTGGGGCCAACGTCCTGACTTTC
TRBJ2-7	TRBV30	-	few	CAWSVLGDEQYF	TGTGCCTGGAGTGTACTTGGTGACGAGCAGTACTTC
TRBJ2-1	TRBV9	TRBD1	few	CASSQAPGQGLGYNEQFF	TGTGCCAGCAGCCAGGCCCCGGGACAGGGACTGGGCTACAATGAGCAGTTCTTC
TRBJ1-1	TRBV12-3/TRBV12-4	-	many	CASSPGRVSHGTEAFF	TGTGCCAGCAGCCCGGGGAGGGTGTCTCACGGCACTGAAGCTTTCTTT
TRBJ2-3	TRBV7-2	-	many	CASSLGEPTDTQYF	TGTGCCAGCAGCCTCGGAGAACCCACAGATACGCAGTATTTT
TRBJ2-3	TRBV12-3/TRBV12-4	TRBD2	-	CASSLIAGITDTQYF	TGTGCCAGCAGTTTAATAGCGGGGATCACAGATACGCAGTATTTT
TRBJ2-3	TRBV7-9	TRBD1	-	CASSRGQVTDTQYF	TGTGCCAGCAGCCGGGGACAGGTCACAGATACGCAGTATTTT
TRBJ2-1	TRBV7-8	TRBD1	many	CASSFHRGVDEQFF	TGTGCCAGCAGCTTTCACAGGGGAGTAGATGAGCAGTTCTTC
TRBJ2-3	TRBV6-2/TRBV6-3	-	many	CAMSDQGSTDTQYF	TGTGCCATGAGCGATCAAGGCAGCACAGATACGCAGTATTTT
TRBJ2-2	TRBV6-5	TRBD2	many	CASRGWTSGDRELFF	TGTGCCAGCAGGGGATGGACTAGCGGGGACCGGGAGCTGTTTTTT
TRBJ2-1	TRBV29-1	TRBD2	many	CSGAGAGYNEQFF	TGCAGCGGGGCGGGAGCGGGATACAATGAGCAGTTCTTC
TRBJ2-1	TRBV27	TRBD2	many	CASSPWTRYNEQFF	TGTGCCAGCAGCCCATGGACTAGATACAATGAGCAGTTCTTC
TRBJ2-5	TRBV5-8	-	-	CASSLLRTATRETQYF	TGTGCCAGCAGCTTGCTTCGGACAGCTACTCGGGAGACCCAGTACTTC
TRBJ1-3	TRBV12-3/TRBV12-4	-	-	CASSSSGGGGNTIYF	TGTGCCAGCAGCTCCTCCGGGGGAGGTGGAAACACCATATATTTT
TRBJ2-2	TRBV7-9	TRBD1	many	CASRDRGAGELFF	TGTGCCAGCCGGGACAGGGGTGCCGGGGAGCTGTTTTTT
TRBJ2-1	TRBV3-1	-	-	CASSKVGGQASSQFF	TGTGCCAGCAGCAAAGTGGGGGGACAAGCCTCTTCGCAGTTCTTC
TRBJ2-7	TRBV12-3/TRBV12-4	-	many	CASTNTFKEYEQYF	TGTGCCAGCACTAACACGTTTAAAGAATACGAGCAGTACTTC
TRBJ1-1	TRBV12-3/TRBV12-4	-	many	CASSLNRNTEAFF	TGTGCCAGCAGTTTGAACAGGAACACTGAAGCTTTCTTT
TRBJ2-6	TRBV19	-	few	CASSIIGNSGANVLTF	TGTGCCAGTAGTATTATTGGGAACTCTGGGGCCAACGTCCTGACTTTC
TRBJ1-5	TRBV6-6	TRBD1	many	CASSRDRGGNQPQHF	TGTGCCAGCAGTCGGGACAGGGGCGGCAATCAGCCCCAGCATTTT
TRBJ2-1	TRBV19	TRBD2	few	CATLTGGASYNEQFF	TGTGCCACGCTTACGGGGGGGGCCTCCTACAATGAGCAGTTCTTC
TRBJ2-1	TRBV6-6	-	many	CASRLEGRLNEQFF	TGTGCCAGCAGGTTGGAGGGCCGGTTGAATGAGCAGTTCTTC
TRBJ2-1	TRBV7-9	TRBD2	many	CASSLPLAGLSYNEQFF	TGTGCCAGCAGCTTACCACTAGCGGGGTTATCCTACAATGAGCAGTTCTTC